The 23 T cell receptor beta chains in this list originate from one sample, sequenced in a study of control samples from healthy donors and cancer patients. Profiling relied on immunoSEQ multiplex PCR, and the TCRdb table lists in-frame clones only, not all of them. This sample yields some 97,000 clones, of which 87% are seen a single time; about 20% belongs to the top ten. The sequencing sample was made of blood. These receptors all come from a woman aged 50 to 60 in good health.

This clone showed up just once. The chain recombines TRBV2 with TRBJ2-2; 11 nucleotides match TRBD2. The germline V gene encodes CDR1 SNHLY and CDR2 FYNNEI. Unmatched junction bases numbered 13, after V lost 3 bases and J lost 4 bases. The CDR3 loop spans 19 amino acids. CDR3: CASSDVLAGASGVTGELFF. CDR3 nucleotide sequence: TGTGCCAGCAGTGACGTACTAGCGGGGGCGTCGGGAGTCACCGGGGAGCTGTTTTTT.

J is TRBJ2-1 and V is TRBV11-2; TRBD2 matches at 7 bases. Germline-derived CDR1 and CDR2 are SGHAT and FQNNGV. This CDR3 is built from 16 residues. V lost 4 bases and J lost 8; bases outside the gene matches: 14. CDR3: CASSSRGREGRHEQFF. CDR3 coding DNA: TGTGCCAGCAGCTCCAGAGGGAGGGAGGGCCGCCATGAGCAGTTCTTC.

CDR3 residues: CASSETSFTITDTQYF. DNA of the CDR3: TGTGCCAGCAGCGAGACTAGCTTTACCATCACAGATACGCAGTATTTT. The chain recombines TRBV9 with TRBJ2-3; 7 bases line up with TRBD2. Trimming removed 3 bases from V and 2 bases from J; junction bases left unmatched: 9. From germline, CDR1 is SGDLS and CDR2 YYNGEE. The length of the CDR3 is 16 residues.

The chain carries TRBV5-1 and TRBJ1-4; D unresolved. Trimming stripped 0 bases from V and 8 bases from J, with 8 bases between. This CDR3 spans 13 amino acids. Germline lookup yields CDR1 SGHRS and CDR2 YFSETQ. Here the CDR3 reads CASSLAGQEKLFF. CDR3 coding DNA: TGCGCCAGCAGCTTGGCAGGTCAGGAAAAACTGTTTTTT.

V and J are TRBV3-1 (or the pseudogene TRBV3-2) and TRBJ1-2; 7 bases align to TRBD1. The CDR3 contains 15 residues. J lost 3 bases, V lost 5 bases, and 9 bases had no gene match. Per the germline V gene, CDR1 is LGHDT and CDR2 is YNNKEL (reference sequence). This chain's CDR3 is CASSYTGTEYYGYTF. CDR3 bases: TGTGCCAGCAGCTACACCGGGACAGAGTACTATGGCTACACCTTC.

The chain employs TRBV5-4 and TRBJ2-7; 12 positions agree with TRBD2. The CDR3 has 15 amino acids. The germline V gene encodes CDR1 SGHNT and CDR2 YYREEE (reference sequence). V trimming: 3 bases; J trimming: 4 bases; junction bases outside the gene matches: 5. CDR3 bases: TGTGCCAGCAGCTCTCTAGCGGGAGGGAGGTACGAGCAGTACGTC. Protein product: CASSSLAGGRYEQYV.

The rearrangement uses TRBV29-1 and TRBJ2-7, with D unresolved. V was clipped by 0 bases and J by 3 bases, with 3 bases between them. CDR1 SQVTM and CDR2 ANQGSEA come from the germline V gene. There are 11 residues in the CDR3. The CDR3 sequence: CSVEDLYEQYF. The CDR3 DNA reads TGCAGCGTTGAAGATCTCTACGAGCAGTACTTC.

The chain carries TRBV9 and TRBJ2-2, with 7 bases lining up with TRBD1. V lost 4 bases, J lost 5 bases, and 5 bases stayed unmatched. Germline values: CDR1 SGDLS, CDR2 YYNGEE. The CDR3 has 14 amino acids. The CDR3 DNA reads as TGTGCCAGCAGCTGGGACAGCATTACCGGGGAGCTGTTTTTT. Its translation: CASSWDSITGELFF.

This clone occurred once. The chain has TRBV6-5 and TRBJ1-1, with a tentative D call TRBD1 (6 bases). The CDR3 length is 13 residues. V was clipped by 0 bases and J by 10 bases, with 12 bases between them. Germline V gene data show CDR1 as MNHEY and CDR2 as SVGAGI. The CDR3 region is CASSYSPRGIAFF. CDR3 bases: TGTGCCAGCAGTTACTCCCCCAGGGGAATAGCTTTCTTT.

The rearrangement uses TRBV19 and TRBJ2-7, with TRBD1 matching 7 bases. Germline-derived CDR1 and CDR2 are LNHDA and SQIVND (reference sequence). V was pared by 3 bases and J by 1 base, with 6 bases of the junction left unmatched. The CDR3 has 15 residues. The DNA for the CDR3 is TGTGCCAGTAGTATGACGGGACAGCAGTCCTACGAGCAGTACTTC. The encoded protein is CASSMTGQQSYEQYF.

The chain has TRBV15 and TRBJ2-7; 9 bases map to TRBD1. The CDR3 spans 15 residues. Per germline, CDR1 LNHNV and CDR2 YYDKDF (reference sequence). Losses at the gene ends were 0 bases for V and 3 bases for J; bases not matched to a gene: 3. CDR3 residues: CATSRERQGGYEQYF. The CDR3 region has the DNA TGTGCCACCAGCAGAGAAAGACAGGGGGGCTACGAGCAGTACTTC.

V and J are TRBV5-1 and TRBJ2-4; 9 nucleotides match TRBD1. The V gene's germline CDR1 is SGHRS and CDR2 YFSETQ. V was pared by 4 bases and J by 0 bases, with 5 bases of the junction left unmatched. The CDR3 is made up of 16 amino acids. CDR3 DNA: TGCGCCAGCAGCGGGGACAGGGCCGGAGCCAAAAACATTCAGTACTTC. Translation gives CASSGDRAGAKNIQYF.

The chain couples TRBV6-2 or TRBV6-3 to TRBJ2-4; D is undetermined. V lost 0 bases to trimming and J lost 0 bases, with 9 bases between them. Germline V gene lookup returns CDR1 MNHEY and CDR2 SVGEGT. The CDR3 runs 16 residues. The CDR3: CASSYSQAPAKNIQYF. As DNA, the CDR3 is TGTGCCAGCAGTTACTCTCAGGCTCCAGCCAAAAACATTCAGTACTTC.

V gene TRBV18 combines with J gene TRBJ2-6; 10 bases fit TRBD2. The CDR3 is 18 residues long. Germline V gene data show CDR1 as KGHSH and CDR2 as LQKENI. J was trimmed by 0 bases and V by 3 bases; bases with no gene match: 5. The CDR3 reads CASSPYIAGGSGANVLTF. CDR3 sequence (DNA): TGTGCCAGCTCACCTTATATAGCGGGAGGCTCTGGGGCCAACGTCCTGACTTTC.

The chain links TRBV7-9 to TRBJ2-3; the D is unclear. This CDR3 has 16 residues. Germline V gives CDR1 SEHNR, CDR2 FQNEAQ (reference sequence). Deletions cut 4 bases from V and 0 bases from J, with 14 bases between. This chain's CDR3 is CASSSLQSSSTDTQYF. CDR3 sequence (DNA): TGTGCCAGCAGCTCACTACAGAGCTCAAGCACAGATACGCAGTATTTT.

The gene calls are TRBV11-2 and TRBJ2-5, with no clear D. Trimming removed 6 bases at V and 2 bases at J, with 13 bases between. The germline V gene encodes CDR1 SGHAT and CDR2 FQNNGV. The CDR3 runs 14 residues. CDR3 amino acids: CASRTGRLQETQYF. DNA of the CDR3: TGTGCCAGCAGGACCGGACGGTTACAAGAGACCCAGTACTTC.

This rearrangement joins TRBV11-2 to TRBJ2-1; D remains unclear. Germline CDR1 and CDR2: SGHAT and FQNNGV. The V gene lost 5 bases and the J gene lost 13 bases, with 15 bases spanning the gap. The CDR3 runs 12 residues. CDR3 in amino acids: CASSPNRVGQFF. CDR3 nucleotide sequence: TGTGCCAGCAGCCCGAATAGAGTAGGACAGTTCTTC.

V is TRBV6-2 or TRBV6-3 and J is TRBJ2-7; weak D call: TRBD2 (6 bases). CDR3 size: 15 residues. Per the germline V gene, CDR1 is MNHEY and CDR2 is SVGEGT. V was shortened by 6 bases and J by 6 bases, with 21 bases between the two germline ends. The CDR3 region has the DNA TGTGCCAGCAGCCCTCCTCGTGGAGGGAGATCCGAGCAGTACGTC. Its translation is CASSPPRGGRSEQYV.

This clone appeared a single time. This sequence joins TRBV7-9 and TRBJ2-7, with 8 bases that match TRBD1. V dropped 1 base and J dropped 0; count of bases not matched to a gene: 5. CDR3 size: 16 residues. Germline CDR1 reads SEHNR; CDR2 reads FQNEAQ (reference sequence). In DNA, the CDR3 is TGTGCCAGCAGCTTAGTAAGTGGGACAGGCTCCTACGAGCAGTACTTC. Its translation is CASSLVSGTGSYEQYF. The full variable domain, its missing parts supplied by reference TRBV7-9 and TRBJ2-7, is DTGVSQNPRHKITKRGQNVTFRCDPISEHNRLYWYRQTLGQGPEFLTYFQNEAQLEKSRLLSDRFSAERPKGSFSTLEIQRTEQGDSAMYLCASSLVSGTGSYEQYFGPGTRLTVT.

The chain has TRBV13 and TRBJ2-2; possibly TRBD1 or TRBD2 for D (5 bases each). V lost 7 bases to trimming and J lost 5 bases, with 14 bases between them. Looked up from germline, CDR1 is PRHDT and CDR2 is FYEKMQ (reference sequence). The CDR3 runs to 14 residues. The CDR3, as DNA: TGTGCCAGCATGGGGGTAGTTGGAACCGGGGAGCTGTTTTTT. This sequence encodes CASMGVVGTGELFF.

This chain connects TRBV6-1 to TRBJ1-3; 9 nucleotides align to TRBD1. The V and J ends lost 8 bases and 2 bases, in that order; junction bases with no gene match: 13. Germline CDR1 is MNHNS and CDR2 is SASEGT. This CDR3 is built from 17 residues. The CDR3: CASGAGQGTKTGNTIYF. CDR3 in DNA: TGTGCCAGCGGTGCGGGACAGGGAACTAAGACTGGAAACACCATATATTTT.

The rearrangement joins TRBV4-3 to TRBJ2-3; D unresolved. Germline V CDR1 and CDR2: LGHNA, YSLEER. The CDR3 has 13 residues. The ends were cut back, 4 bases at V and 6 bases at J, with 11 bases in the middle. The CDR3 DNA sequence: TGCGCCAGCAGCCTGGGTGTAGAGGATACGCAGTATTTT. Its protein is CASSLGVEDTQYF.

V usage is TRBV29-1 and J usage is TRBJ1-3; D is ambiguous. Germline V gene data show CDR1 as SQVTM and CDR2 as ANQGSEA. The CDR3 spans 13 residues. V lost 4 bases and J 0 bases, leaving 7 bases between the germline ends. CDR3: CSVAAYSGNTIYF. Written as DNA, the CDR3 is TGCAGCGTTGCGGCCTACTCTGGAAACACCATATATTTT.